This passage covers 10 T cell receptor beta chains from one sample sequenced in a study of T cells in localized non-small cell lung cancer. Assay used: immunoSEQ multiplex PCR; TCRdb lists only in-frame clones, some missing. The repertoire holds roughly 40,000 clones, with around nine tenths as singletons. Sequencing was performed on peripheral blood, taken before any cancer treatment. The origin of the receptors is a man between 18 and 49 years old with stage I lung adenocarcinoma.

V gene TRBV5-1 combines with J gene TRBJ1-1, with unresolved D. The CDR3 consists of 11 residues. Germline V gene lookup returns CDR1 SGHRS and CDR2 YFSETQ. V was cut by 4 bases and J by 11 bases, with 12 bases left in between. The CDR3 coding sequence is TGCGCCAGCAGCGACCGCTTCTTGGCTTTCTTT. Translated, it gives CASSDRFLAFF.

Here the CDR3 reads CASSPLGPTEGYTF. The CDR3 coding sequence is TGTGCCAGCTCACCATTGGGACCTACCGAGGGCTACACCTTC. The V and J genes are TRBV18 and TRBJ1-2; D may be TRBD1 (5 bases). CDR3 length equals 14 residues. V was shortened by 2 bases and J by 8 bases, with 15 bases between the two germline ends. Germline CDR1 is KGHSH and CDR2 is LQKENI.

This chain uses TRBV6-5 with TRBJ1-2; 7 bases align to TRBD1. This CDR3 contains 15 residues. Per germline, CDR1 MNHEY and CDR2 SVGAGI. The J segment lost 6 bases and the V segment lost 2 bases, leaving 9 bases of the junction unmatched. The CDR3 nucleotides are TGTGCCAGCAGTTACCGGGGGACAGCTCGGGATGGCTACACCTTC. It specifies CASSYRGTARDGYTF.

The count of this clone is one. V is TRBV5-4 and J is TRBJ1-1; D unclear. Germline V gene lookup returns CDR1 SGHNT and CDR2 YYREEE (reference sequence). With 4 bases removed from V and 2 bases from J, the gap between germline ends came to 12 bases. The CDR3 has 14 amino acids. CDR3 sequence (DNA): TGTGCCAGCAGCACGGGCCCCGCTAACACTGAAGCTTTCTTT. As protein: CASSTGPANTEAFF.

The V gene is TRBV5-6, the J gene TRBJ1-5; D not resolved. CDR1 and CDR2 from the germline V gene are SGHDT and YYEEEE. V shed 4 bases and J shed 1 base, with 9 bases lying between them. The CDR3 contains 14 residues. This chain's CDR3 is CASSRHGSNQPQHF. Written as DNA, the CDR3 is TGTGCCAGCAGCCGCCATGGGAGCAATCAGCCCCAGCATTTT.

The V call is TRBV5-1, the J call TRBJ2-3; TRBD1 is a possible D gene (6 bases). This CDR3 has 15 residues. Trimming took 4 bases from V and 7 from J, leaving 19 bases between them. CDR1 and CDR2 (germline): SGHRS, YFSETQ. The CDR3 here is CASSRDPGGQYTQYF. Written as DNA, the CDR3 is TGCGCCAGCAGCAGGGACCCTGGGGGACAATATACGCAGTATTTT.

This clone was observed a single time. The V gene is TRBV28, the J gene TRBJ1-1; perhaps TRBD1 as D (6 bases). The CDR3 spans 11 residues. Per the germline V gene, CDR1 is MDHEN and CDR2 is SYDVKM. Trimming took off 4 bases at V and 6 bases at J, with 6 bases between the two ends. CDR3: CASSWGPEAFF. DNA of the CDR3: TGTGCCAGCAGTTGGGGGCCTGAAGCTTTCTTT.

V usage is TRBV29-1 and J usage is TRBJ1-1, with 9 bases that match TRBD1. J gave up 7 bases and V 6 bases, and 15 bases lay outside the gene matches. This CDR3 is built from 15 residues. Germline-derived CDR1 and CDR2 are SQVTM and ANQGSEA. The CDR3 nucleotides are TGCAGCGTACGACAGGGACAGGGAGGGTATGGTGAAGCTTTCTTT. Its translation: CSVRQGQGGYGEAFF.

The rearrangement joins TRBV9 to TRBJ2-7; D call uncertain. The CDR3 is 14 amino acids. Trimming shortened V by 3 bases and J by 7 bases, and 17 bases separated the two germline ends. Germline loops: CDR1 SGDLS, CDR2 YYNGEE. CDR3 DNA sequence: TGTGCCAGCAGCGGATCCCCAACACACGGAGAGCAGTACTTC. Its protein product is CASSGSPTHGEQYF.

CDR3 sequence: CASSFTTKETQYF. The CDR3 coding sequence is TGCGCCAGCAGCTTTACGACTAAAGAGACCCAGTACTTC. This rearrangement joins TRBV5-1 to TRBJ2-5; D possibly corresponds to TRBD2 (5 bases). Germline V lookup: CDR1 SGHRS, CDR2 YFSETQ. The CDR3 covers 13 residues. V was clipped by 2 bases and J by 3 bases, with 8 bases between them. The whole variable domain, filled in from reference TRBV5-1 and TRBJ2-5, reads KAGVTQTPRYLIKTRGQQVTLSCSPISGHRSVSWYQQTPGQGLQFLFEYFSETQRNKGNFPGRFSGRQFSNSRSEMNVSTLELGDSALYLCASSFTTKETQYFGPGTRLLVL.